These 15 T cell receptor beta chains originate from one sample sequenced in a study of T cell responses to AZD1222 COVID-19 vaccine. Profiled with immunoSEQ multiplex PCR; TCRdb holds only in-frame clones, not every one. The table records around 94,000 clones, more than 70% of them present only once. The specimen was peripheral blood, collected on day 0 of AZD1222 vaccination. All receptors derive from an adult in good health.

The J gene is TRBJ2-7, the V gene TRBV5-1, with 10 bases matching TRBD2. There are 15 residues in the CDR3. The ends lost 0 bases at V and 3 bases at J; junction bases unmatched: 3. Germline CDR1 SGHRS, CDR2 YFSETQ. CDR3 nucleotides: TGCGCCAGCAGCTTGGCTAGCGGGAGATTCTACGAGCAGTACTTC. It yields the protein CASSLASGRFYEQYF. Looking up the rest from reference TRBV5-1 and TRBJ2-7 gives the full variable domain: KAGVTQTPRYLIKTRGQQVTLSCSPISGHRSVSWYQQTPGQGLQFLFEYFSETQRNKGNFPGRFSGRQFSNSRSEMNVSTLELGDSALYLCASSLASGRFYEQYFGPGTRLTVT.

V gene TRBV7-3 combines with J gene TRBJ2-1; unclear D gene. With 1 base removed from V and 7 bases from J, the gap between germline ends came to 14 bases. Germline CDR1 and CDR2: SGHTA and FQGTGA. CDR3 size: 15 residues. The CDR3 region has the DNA TGTGCCAGCAGCTTAATGGCGCCCCCCGTTAATGAGCAGTTCTTC. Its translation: CASSLMAPPVNEQFF.

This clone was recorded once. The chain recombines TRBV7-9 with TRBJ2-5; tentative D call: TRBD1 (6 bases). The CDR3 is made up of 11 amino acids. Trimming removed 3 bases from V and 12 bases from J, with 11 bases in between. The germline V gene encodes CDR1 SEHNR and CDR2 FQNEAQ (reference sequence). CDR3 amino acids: CASSFSGTKYF. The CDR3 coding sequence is TGTGCCAGCAGCTTCTCTGGGACAAAGTACTTC.

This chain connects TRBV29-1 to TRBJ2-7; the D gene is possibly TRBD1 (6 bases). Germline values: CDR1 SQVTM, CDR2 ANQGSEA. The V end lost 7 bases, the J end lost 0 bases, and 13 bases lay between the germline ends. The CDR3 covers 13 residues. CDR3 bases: TGCAGCGCCGGACAGCCGAGCTCCTACGAGCAGTACTTC. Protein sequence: CSAGQPSSYEQYF.

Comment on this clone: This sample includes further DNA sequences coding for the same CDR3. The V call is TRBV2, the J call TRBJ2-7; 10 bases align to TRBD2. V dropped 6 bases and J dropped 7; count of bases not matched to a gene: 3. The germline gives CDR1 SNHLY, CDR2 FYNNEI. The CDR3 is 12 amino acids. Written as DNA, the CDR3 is TGTGCCAGCAGATTAGCGGGAGGAGAGCAGTACTTC. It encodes CASRLAGGEQYF.

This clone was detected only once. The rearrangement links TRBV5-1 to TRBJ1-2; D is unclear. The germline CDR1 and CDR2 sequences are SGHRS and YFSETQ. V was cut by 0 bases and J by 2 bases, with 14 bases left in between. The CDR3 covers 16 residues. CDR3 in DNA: TGCGCCAGCAGCTTGGATGGAACTAACGGGAACTATGGCTACACCTTC. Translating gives CASSLDGTNGNYGYTF.

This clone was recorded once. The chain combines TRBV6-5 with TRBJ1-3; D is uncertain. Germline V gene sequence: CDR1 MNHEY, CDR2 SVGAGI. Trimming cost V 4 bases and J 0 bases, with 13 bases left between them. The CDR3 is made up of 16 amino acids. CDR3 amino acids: CASSFRPGNSGNTIYF. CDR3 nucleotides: TGTGCCAGCAGTTTCCGCCCGGGGAACTCTGGAAACACCATATATTTT.

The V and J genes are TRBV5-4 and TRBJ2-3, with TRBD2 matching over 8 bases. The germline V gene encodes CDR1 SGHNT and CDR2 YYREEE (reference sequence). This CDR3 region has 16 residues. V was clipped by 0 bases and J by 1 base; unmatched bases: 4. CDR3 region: CASSLAAGGGTDTQYF. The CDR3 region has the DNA TGTGCCAGCAGCTTGGCCGCGGGGGGCGGCACAGATACGCAGTATTTT.

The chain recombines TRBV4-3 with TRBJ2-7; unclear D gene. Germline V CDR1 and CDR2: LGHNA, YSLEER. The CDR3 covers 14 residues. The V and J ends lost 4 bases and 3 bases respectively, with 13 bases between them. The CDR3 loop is CASSPQWDHYEQYF. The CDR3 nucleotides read TGCGCCAGCAGCCCCCAATGGGATCACTACGAGCAGTACTTC.

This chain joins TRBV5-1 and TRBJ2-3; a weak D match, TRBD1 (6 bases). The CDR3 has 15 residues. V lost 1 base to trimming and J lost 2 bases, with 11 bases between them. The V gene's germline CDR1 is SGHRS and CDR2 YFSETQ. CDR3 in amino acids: CASSLPSGATDTQYF. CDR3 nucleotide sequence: TGCGCCAGCAGCTTGCCGTCAGGGGCCACAGATACGCAGTATTTT.

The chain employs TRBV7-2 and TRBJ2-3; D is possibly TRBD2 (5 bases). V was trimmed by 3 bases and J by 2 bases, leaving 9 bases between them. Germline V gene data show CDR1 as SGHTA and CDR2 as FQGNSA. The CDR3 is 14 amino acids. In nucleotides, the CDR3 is TGTGCCAGCAGCTTTTGGAGGACCACAGATACGCAGTATTTT. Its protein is CASSFWRTTDTQYF.

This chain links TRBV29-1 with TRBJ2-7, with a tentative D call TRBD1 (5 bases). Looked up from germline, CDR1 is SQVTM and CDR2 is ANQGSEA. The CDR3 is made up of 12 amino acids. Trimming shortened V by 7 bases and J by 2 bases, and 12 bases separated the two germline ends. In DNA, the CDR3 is TGCAGCGCCGTAAGGGGAACCTACGAGCAGTACTTC. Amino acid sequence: CSAVRGTYEQYF.

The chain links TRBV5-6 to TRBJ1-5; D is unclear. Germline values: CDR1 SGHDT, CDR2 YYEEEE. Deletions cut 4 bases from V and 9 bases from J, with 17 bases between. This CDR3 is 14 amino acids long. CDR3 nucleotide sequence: TGTGCCAGCAGCACGTGGACGGTGGAACGGCCCCAGCATTTT. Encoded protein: CASSTWTVERPQHF.

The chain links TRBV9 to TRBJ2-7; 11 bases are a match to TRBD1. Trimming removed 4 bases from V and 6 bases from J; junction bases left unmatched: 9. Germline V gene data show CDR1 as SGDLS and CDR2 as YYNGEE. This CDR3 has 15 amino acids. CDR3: CASSPSGTGGLEQYF. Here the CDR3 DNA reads TGTGCCAGCAGCCCGTCCGGGACAGGGGGTCTCGAGCAGTACTTC.

The CDR3 sequence: CASSPRGYTDTQYF. DNA for the CDR3: TGTGCCAGCTCTCCCCGGGGTTACACAGATACGCAGTATTTT. The J gene is TRBJ2-3, the V gene TRBV18; D is perhaps TRBD2 (5 bases). V lost 6 bases to trimming and J lost 2 bases, with 12 bases between them. Germline V CDR1 and CDR2: KGHSH, LQKENI. The CDR3 runs 14 residues.